This T cell receptor beta chain came from a study of CD8 T cells in Susac syndrome (dated by TCRdb to between 2017 and 2020). Describing the broader study: Whether CD8+ T cell activation and differentiation in Susac syndrome was antigen driven was tested using repertoire sequencing. Clonality of the CD8+ T cell repertoire was compared between roughly 13 healthy donors, approximately 14 Susac syndrome patients and around 16 multiple sclerosis patients. Here is what the overall study found, with its caveats: The number of individuals in the TCR sequencing and HLA analysis was recognized as being relatively small.

As regards this clonotype: No cognate antigen has been identified for it. It has no much larger one-base neighbor in the sample; base qualities were not kept.

RNA was extracted using the RNeasy kit, and roughly 0.45 to 1 microgram was reverse transcribed with random hexamers. TCR beta CDR3 regions were amplified with the immunoSEQ multiplex PCR assay covering 54 Vbeta and 13 Jbeta segments. Bias from PCR amplification was corrected by using a synthetic template baseline for primer optimization and for computational correction. The authors' analysis ran thus. Reads were assigned to V, D and J genes according to IMGT and analyzed in immunoSEQ Analyzer, with only productive sequences retained. To calculate clonality, Shannon entropy was normalized by log2 of the number of productive unique sequences and then subtracted from one. For each patient and control, public and private clones were evaluated among the 100 most prevalent clones. Susac-specific clones were defined as absent from healthy and MS cohorts, 850 to 1,300 published viral clones and other ImmuneACCESS disease sequences. The public reads were quality trimmed at Q25 with fastp and then assembled into clones with MiXCR by TCRdb, keeping productive beta chains. Rows matching on CDR3 protein sequence are summarized as one entry with the most common DNA and genes. The V and J calls follow TCRdb's processing rather than the paper's. This sample gives around 80,000 distinct CDR3 sequences in total; 90% to 95% of them show up just once. Just over 0.5% of the sample rests with the top ten.

CDR1 and CDR2 (SQVTM, ANQGSEA) derive from the germline V gene. Ends trimmed: V by 6 bases, J by 8 bases; bases unmatched to a gene: 13. The CDR3, cysteine through phenylalanine, is 15 amino acids long. Left in the record is the CDR3 DNA by itself, 45 bases read in frame from the first base. High-throughput TCR beta sequencing profiled peripheral blood CD8+ and CD4+ T cells from healthy donors, Susac syndrome patients and multiple sclerosis patients. The multiple sclerosis controls were treatment-naive patients who had stable or active relapsing-remitting disease and met the revised McDonald criteria. Bulk CD8+ and CD4+ T cells were purified by magnetic negative isolation, while CD8+ TEMRA cells were enriched using FACS. Blood was drawn into EDTA tubes, processed within 24 hours, and PBMCs were isolated by density gradient centrifugation. PBMCs intended for TCR sequencing were frozen in liquid nitrogen and were later thawed in a 37 degrees C water bath. The sorted or isolated CD4+, CD8+ and CD8+ TEMRA cells had a purity of 90% or higher.

The receptor comes from a human donor with multiple sclerosis. Sequenced material: CD8+ T cells from PBMCs. This receptor chain uses TRBV29-1 and TRBJ2-1, with 10 bases in between that match TRBD2. The CDR3 loop reads CSVQRTSGGVDEQFF. The nucleotide sequence reads TGCAGCGTCCAACGAACCAGCGGGGGGGTCGATGAGCAGTTCTTC.